Included here is one TCR beta chain sequence, with context. Using immunoSEQ multiplex PCR, the repertoire was profiled, and TCRdb retains in-frame clones only, with some absent. Altogether 280,000 or so clones are present, approximately 83% being singletons, with the ten largest covering roughly 2.3%. Trimming cost V 2 bases and J 7 bases, with 13 bases left between them. The CDR3 runs to 13 residues. Germline CDR1 and CDR2: SGHKS and YYEKEE (reference sequence). The data were obtained in a study of blood T cell repertoires in COVID-19. Study information: Italy, Spain and the United States were the sources of the convalescent and acute COVID-19 samples. PBMCs, B-cell-depleted T cells, or T cells were the source of the cDNA or gDNA that made up the material.

This chain connects TRBV5-5 to TRBJ2-7; tentatively, D is TRBD2 (5 bases). This clonotype originated in a man aged 30 to 45 who had recovered from COVID-19. Material: PBMCs or T cells enriched from blood (not recorded which). The CDR3 here is CASSLSGRIEQYF. CDR3 bases: TGTGCCAGCAGCTTAAGCGGCCGGATAGAGCAGTACTTC.